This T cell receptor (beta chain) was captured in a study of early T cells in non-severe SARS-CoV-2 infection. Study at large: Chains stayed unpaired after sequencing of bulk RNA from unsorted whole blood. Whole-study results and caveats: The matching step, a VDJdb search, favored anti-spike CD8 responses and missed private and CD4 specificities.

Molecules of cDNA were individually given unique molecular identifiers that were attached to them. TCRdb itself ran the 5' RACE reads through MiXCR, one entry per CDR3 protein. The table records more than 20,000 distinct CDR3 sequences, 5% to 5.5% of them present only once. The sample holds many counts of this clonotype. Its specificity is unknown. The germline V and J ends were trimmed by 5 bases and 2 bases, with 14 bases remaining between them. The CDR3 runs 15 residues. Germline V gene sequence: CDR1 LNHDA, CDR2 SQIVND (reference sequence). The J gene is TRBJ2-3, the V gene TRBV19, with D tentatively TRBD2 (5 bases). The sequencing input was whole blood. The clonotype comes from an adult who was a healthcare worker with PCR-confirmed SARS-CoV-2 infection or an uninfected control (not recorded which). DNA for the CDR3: TGTGCCAGTAGTCCGAACGGACTGTACACAGATACGCAGTATTTT. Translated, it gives CASSPNGLYTDTQYF.